These T cell receptor beta chains were read from a single sample in a study of naive and memory T cell subsets. TCRdb used MiXCR to reprocess the UMI-ligation and nested PCR reads, holding one entry per CDR3 protein. The data hold over 110,000 distinct CDR3 sequences, with approximately 20% observed a single time. Sequencing was performed on naive CD8+ T cells from blood. The receptors originated from a human donor in good health. Both conserved end residues are part of each CDR3. The D gene is left open where the match is weak. Size is omitted from some rows. Given values are once, few, many or a class for expanded clones.

j_gene: TRBJ2-7; d_gene: NA; abundance: few; v_gene: TRBV29-1; CDR3nt: TGCAGCGTTGAAATTAATGTAGGTTCCTACGAGCAGTACTTC; CDR3aa: CSVEINVGSYEQYF
j_gene: TRBJ2-4; d_gene: NA; abundance: few; v_gene: TRBV5-1; CDR3nt: TGCGCCAGCAGCTCTACAGGTGTGTTGGCCAAAAACATTCAGTACTTC; CDR3aa: CASSSTGVLAKNIQYF
j_gene: TRBJ2-1; d_gene: NA; abundance: NA; v_gene: TRBV27; CDR3nt: TGTGCCAGCAGACTAGCCCAAGGCTCCTACAATGAGCAGTTCTTC; CDR3aa: CASRLAQGSYNEQFF
j_gene: TRBJ1-2; d_gene: TRBD1; abundance: few; v_gene: TRBV7-3; CDR3nt: TGTGCCAGCAGCCTCGAAGGGACAGGGTATGGCTACACCTTC; CDR3aa: CASSLEGTGYGYTF
j_gene: TRBJ2-5; d_gene: TRBD2; abundance: NA; v_gene: TRBV20-1; CDR3nt: TGCAGTGCTAGGATAGCGGGAGAGACCCAGTACTTC; CDR3aa: CSARIAGETQYF
j_gene: TRBJ2-7; d_gene: TRBD2; abundance: NA; v_gene: TRBV6-5; CDR3nt: TGTGCCAGCAGTTACGAATCTAGCGGGAGCTACGAGCAGTACTTC; CDR3aa: CASSYESSGSYEQYF
j_gene: TRBJ2-5; d_gene: NA; abundance: few; v_gene: TRBV6-5; CDR3nt: TGTGCCAGCAGTTACGCCGGTCTCGCAGAGACCCAGTACTTC; CDR3aa: CASSYAGLAETQYF
j_gene: TRBJ2-7; d_gene: NA; abundance: many; v_gene: TRBV5-5; CDR3nt: TGTGCCAGCAGCTTGCTGGGAACCGGCTCCTACGAGCAGTACTTC; CDR3aa: CASSLLGTGSYEQYF
j_gene: TRBJ2-7; d_gene: NA; abundance: NA; v_gene: TRBV27; CDR3nt: TGTGCCAGCAGTCGAGCGGGTTTCACCAATCTAGAGCAGTACTTC; CDR3aa: CASSRAGFTNLEQYF
j_gene: TRBJ2-5; d_gene: TRBD1; abundance: NA; v_gene: TRBV28; CDR3nt: TGTGCCAGCAGCACCCCGGGACAGGGAGGTGGGACGGTGCAAGAGACCCAGTACTTC; CDR3aa: CASSTPGQGGGTVQETQYF
j_gene: TRBJ2-3; d_gene: NA; abundance: few; v_gene: TRBV29-1; CDR3nt: TGCAGCGTTGTAGGTCTAGCTGCAGATACGCAGTATTTT; CDR3aa: CSVVGLAADTQYF
j_gene: TRBJ2-7; d_gene: TRBD2; abundance: few; v_gene: TRBV29-1; CDR3nt: TGCAGCGTTGCTTCTAGCGGGAGGCACGAGCAGTACTTC; CDR3aa: CSVASSGRHEQYF
j_gene: TRBJ2-3; d_gene: TRBD2; abundance: NA; v_gene: TRBV3-1; CDR3nt: TGTGCCAGCAGCCAAGGCTCTAGCGGCACGCAGTATTTT; CDR3aa: CASSQGSSGTQYF
j_gene: TRBJ2-7; d_gene: TRBD2; abundance: few; v_gene: TRBV2; CDR3nt: TGTGCCAGCAGGGAGACTAGCGCTTCCTACGAGCAGTACTTC; CDR3aa: CASRETSASYEQYF
j_gene: TRBJ2-7; d_gene: NA; abundance: NA; v_gene: TRBV5-8; CDR3nt: TGTGCCAGCACCAAAATGGTGTATTCCTACGAGCAGTACTTC; CDR3aa: CASTKMVYSYEQYF
j_gene: TRBJ1-1; d_gene: NA; abundance: NA; v_gene: TRBV12-3/TRBV12-4; CDR3nt: TGTGCCAGCAGCCTAACAAGGAACACTGAAGCTTTCTTT; CDR3aa: CASSLTRNTEAFF
j_gene: TRBJ1-1; d_gene: TRBD1; abundance: many; v_gene: TRBV6-5; CDR3nt: TGTGCCAGCAGCCTATCCGGGACAGTGAACACTGAAGCTTTCTTT; CDR3aa: CASSLSGTVNTEAFF
j_gene: TRBJ2-1; d_gene: NA; abundance: NA; v_gene: TRBV11-2; CDR3nt: TGTGCCAGCAGCCCCCGGAGCTTGGATGAGCAGTTCTTC; CDR3aa: CASSPRSLDEQFF
j_gene: TRBJ2-7; d_gene: NA; abundance: few; v_gene: TRBV6-2/TRBV6-3; CDR3nt: TGTGCCAGCAGTTACATCAACAACGGTTACGAGCAGTACTTC; CDR3aa: CASSYINNGYEQYF
j_gene: TRBJ2-7; d_gene: NA; abundance: NA; v_gene: TRBV20-1; CDR3nt: TGCAGTGCTTTCATGCTAGAGTTGTCCGGGGCAGCTAGATACGAGCAGTACTTC; CDR3aa: CSAFMLELSGAARYEQYF
j_gene: TRBJ2-7; d_gene: NA; abundance: NA; v_gene: TRBV6-5; CDR3nt: TGTGCCAGCAGTCAGGACGGCCAGGGGTACGAGCAGTACTTC; CDR3aa: CASSQDGQGYEQYF
j_gene: TRBJ2-7; d_gene: TRBD2; abundance: few; v_gene: TRBV5-1; CDR3nt: TGCGCCAGCAGCTTGGCGGATGTGGGACTAGCGGGATACGAGCAGTACTTC; CDR3aa: CASSLADVGLAGYEQYF
j_gene: TRBJ2-6; d_gene: TRBD1; abundance: few; v_gene: TRBV6-5; CDR3nt: TGTGCCAGCAGTTACTCGACCGGGACAGGGGGCACTGGGGCCAACGTCCTGACTTTC; CDR3aa: CASSYSTGTGGTGANVLTF
j_gene: TRBJ2-1; d_gene: NA; abundance: NA; v_gene: TRBV11-3; CDR3nt: TGTGCCAGCAGCCCCCACTCCTACAATGAGCAGTTCTTC; CDR3aa: CASSPHSYNEQFF
j_gene: TRBJ1-5; d_gene: NA; abundance: few; v_gene: TRBV28; CDR3nt: TGTGCCAGCACATGGGGGGACGGCAATCAGCCCCAGCATTTT; CDR3aa: CASTWGDGNQPQHF
j_gene: TRBJ2-4; d_gene: NA; abundance: few; v_gene: TRBV7-2; CDR3nt: TGTGCCAGCAGCTTAGTGGACGACCCGAGGGACATTCAGTACTTC; CDR3aa: CASSLVDDPRDIQYF
j_gene: TRBJ2-7; d_gene: NA; abundance: NA; v_gene: TRBV10-2; CDR3nt: TGCGCCAGCAGTGAGTGGGGACACGACGAGCAGTACTTC; CDR3aa: CASSEWGHDEQYF